Detailed here is one TCR beta chain. Its antigen has not been determined. No base quality information exists; no much larger clone differs at one position. Trimmed from V: 1 base; trimmed from J: 0 bases; junction bases lacking a gene match: 4. The CDR3 has 16 amino acids, counting the end cysteine and phenylalanine. Of all the DNA, just the CDR3 is kept, 48 bases in frame from base 1. Per the germline V gene (reference sequence), GTSNPN is the CDR1 and SVGIG is the CDR2. This record belongs to a study of T cell changes during pregnancy in multiple sclerosis (dated by TCRdb to the late 2010s). Broadly, across the study: Changes in the T cell repertoire over the course of pregnancy were examined in this study in women with multiple sclerosis.

Library creation used the immunoSEQ multiplex PCR assay. The immuneACCESS repertoire file appears here via TCRdb, limited to in-frame rearrangements. These files lack a portion of the clones; in checked studies, under half of the deficit traces to unresolved V genes, and the cause of the others is not known. The sample table contains around 71,000 clones; only one count was recorded for about 90% of them. Roughly 1.5% of the sample is taken by the ten largest. Rearrangement joined TRBV30 to TRBJ2-3, with 10 bases in between that match TRBD2. The origin of this receptor is a female donor with multiple sclerosis, enrolled in a pregnancy study. Specimen: peripheral blood, collected after pregnancy. The CDR3 amino acid sequence is: CAWSEGTSASTDTQYF. The bases read TGTGCCTGGAGTGAGGGGACTAGCGCTAGCACAGATACGCAGTATTTT.